These 22 T cell receptor beta chains originate from one sample sequenced in a study of prognosis after radiotherapy for stage I lung cancer. Researchers used two-round multiplex PCR to amplify TCR beta CDR3 starting from genomic DNA. The authors ran first-round PCR with primers specific to each TRBV and TRBJ gene. TCRdb redid the calling of the multiplex PCR reads with MiXCR, one entry per CDR3 protein. The repertoire has 11,000 to 15,000 distinct CDR3 sequences, around a quarter of them found once; the top ten carry about a tenth. The material was PBMCs, obtained before or after stereotactic body radiation therapy (not recorded which). These receptors all stem from a donor aged 50 or older with non-small cell lung cancer.

This clonotype was seen ten or more times. This chain links TRBV5-6 with TRBJ2-7; D not resolved. The CDR3 is 14 residues long. The V end lost 4 bases, the J end lost 5 bases, and 16 bases lay between the germline ends. Germline V gene sequence: CDR1 SGHDT, CDR2 YYEEEE. Written as DNA, the CDR3 is TGTGCCAGCAGCCCTCTAACCGTCTTCGACGAGCAGTACTTC. Amino acids: CASSPLTVFDEQYF.

This clonotype is categorized as medium-sized (0.01 to 0.1%). J is TRBJ2-2 and V is TRBV5-1; D possibly corresponds to TRBD1 (5 bases). CDR3 size: 16 residues. The germline V gene has CDR1 SGHRS and CDR2 YFSETQ. Deletions cut 2 bases from V and 0 bases from J, with 11 bases between. CDR3 region: CASSFFAGSNTGELFF. DNA for the CDR3: TGCGCCAGCAGCTTCTTTGCAGGGTCGAACACCGGGGAGCTGTTTTTT. The full variable domain, its missing parts supplied by reference TRBV5-1 and TRBJ2-2, is KAGVTQTPRYLIKTRGQQVTLSCSPISGHRSVSWYQQTPGQGLQFLFEYFSETQRNKGNFPGRFSGRQFSNSRSEMNVSTLELGDSALYLCASSFFAGSNTGELFFGEGSRLTVL.

This clonotype is classed as medium-sized. The chain combines TRBV6-2 or TRBV6-3 with TRBJ2-7, with D perhaps matching TRBD2 (6 bases). Trimming cost V 2 bases and J 2 bases, with 10 bases left between them. This CDR3 comprises 14 residues. Germline CDR1 is MNHEY and CDR2 is SVGEGT. In DNA form, the CDR3 reads TGTGCCAGCAGTTACGCCGGAGGGGCCTACGAGCAGTACTTC. It codes for CASSYAGGAYEQYF.

This clonotype appeared many times. The chain employs TRBV20-1 and TRBJ2-3; TRBD2 agrees at 14 bases. CDR3 length: 14 amino acids. Germline values: CDR1 DFQATT, CDR2 SNEGSKA (reference sequence). V dropped 6 bases and J dropped 4; count of bases not matched to a gene: 3. The CDR3 DNA sequence: TGCAGTGCGGGACTAGCGGGAGCTTCAGATACGCAGTATTTT. Translating it yields CSAGLAGASDTQYF.

The chain employs TRBV20-1 and TRBJ2-3; the D gene is possibly TRBD1 (5 bases). The CDR3 extends over 14 amino acids. The V gene's germline CDR1 is DFQATT and CDR2 SNEGSKA (reference sequence). V lost 6 bases to trimming and J lost 10 bases, with 23 bases between them. CDR3 amino acids: CSATGTRGTYAQYF. CDR3 coding DNA: TGCAGTGCAACCGGTACAAGGGGCACATATGCGCAGTATTTT.

This clonotype showed up many times. The chain uses TRBV24-1 and TRBJ2-7; D uncertain. CDR1 is KGHDR and CDR2 is SFDVKD in the germline V gene. This CDR3 is built from 15 residues. The ends were cut back, 2 bases at V and 5 bases at J, with 15 bases in the middle. The CDR3 region has the DNA TGTGCCACCAGTGATTCCTCTGGGCGATCTAACGAGCAGTACTTC. Encoded protein: CATSDSSGRSNEQYF.

In regard to this clonotype: A read error is the likely source, as a far larger clone sits one nucleotide away. The rearrangement joins TRBV4-2 to TRBJ2-1, with D perhaps TRBD1 (5 bases). Germline loops: CDR1 LGHNA, CDR2 YNFKEQ. The CDR3 has 15 amino acids. V lost 0 bases and J lost 10, with 16 bases in between. CDR3 nucleotides: TGTGCCAGCAGCCAAGATGGTGATGACAGAGACGAGCAGTTCTTC. Protein product: CASSQDGDDRDEQFF.

With regard to this clonotype: The likely explanation is a read error, given a far larger clone one base away. The V and J genes are TRBV5-1 and TRBJ1-6; D is unresolved. Per the germline V gene, CDR1 is SGHRS and CDR2 is YFSETQ. The length of the CDR3 is 15 residues. In DNA, the CDR3 is TGTGCCAGCAGCGTAGGTACAGATGGGAATTCACCCCTCCACTTT. Protein sequence: CASSVGTDGNSPLHF.

Note on this clonotype: Just one base apart from a much larger clone, this may be a read error. V usage is TRBV5-6 and J usage is TRBJ2-5; D may be TRBD2 (5 bases). The germline V gene encodes CDR1 SGHDT and CDR2 YYEEEE. The CDR3 is 13 residues long. The CDR3 bases are TGTGCCAGAAGCTTGTTAGCGAAAGAGACCCAGTACTTC. Translated, it gives CARSLLAKETQYF.

This clonotype occurred once. A read error is possible here, since a much larger clone lies one base away. This chain links TRBV2 with TRBJ2-7; D not resolved. Deletions cut 7 bases from V and 2 bases from J, with 15 bases between. The CDR3 has 14 residues. Germline assignment: CDR1 SNHLY and CDR2 FYNNEI. CDR3 coding DNA: TGTGCCAGCAATCCAACACAGTCGACCTACGAGCAGTACTTC. This encodes CASNPTQSTYEQYF.

There are many counts of this clonotype. This CDR3 reads CSALEGSYNEQFF. CDR3 DNA: TGCAGTGCTCTTGAAGGCAGCTACAATGAGCAGTTCTTC. The chain carries TRBV20-1 and TRBJ2-1; no firm D call. CDR1 is DFQATT, CDR2 SNEGSKA, per germline (reference sequence). Trimming took off 5 bases at V and 3 bases at J, with 11 bases between the two ends. The CDR3 has 13 residues.

This clonotype was observed many times. V usage is TRBV6-2 or TRBV6-3 and J usage is TRBJ2-5; D may be TRBD2 (6 bases). Trimming stripped 5 bases from V and 0 bases from J, with 22 bases between. The germline V gene has CDR1 MNHEY and CDR2 SVGEGT. CDR3 size: 18 residues. The CDR3 nucleotides are TGTGCCAGCAGTGGTGGGAGGCTCTCTTATTCGTACCAAGAGACCCAGTACTTC. Its protein is CASSGGRLSYSYQETQYF.

This clonotype has ten or more counts. V usage is TRBV28 and J usage is TRBJ2-2; D is perhaps TRBD1 (6 bases). Germline CDR1 is MDHEN and CDR2 is SYDVKM. CDR3 size: 16 residues. The V end lost 6 bases, the J end lost 4 bases, and 18 bases lay between the germline ends. The CDR3 loop reads CASRPTRGVGTGELFF. As DNA, the CDR3 is TGTGCCAGCAGACCCACCAGGGGAGTCGGCACCGGGGAGCTGTTTTTT. The full variable domain, with the rest looked up from reference TRBV28 and TRBJ2-2, is DVKVTQSSRYLVKRTGEKVFLECVQDMDHENMFWYRQDPGLGLRLIYFSYDVKMKEKGDIPEGYSVSREKKERFSLILESASTNQTSMYLCASRPTRGVGTGELFFGEGSRLTVL.

Of note for this clonotype: At one boundary the junction diverges from the germline segment, which might be a read error. This CDR3 reads CASRPAPGLERFF. The CDR3 bases are TGCGCCAGCAGACCGGCCCCGGGACTGGAGCGGTTCTTC. V is TRBV5-1 and J is TRBJ2-1; the D gene is possibly TRBD2 (6 bases). Germline CDR1 reads SGHRS; CDR2 reads YFSETQ. The CDR3 has 13 residues.

This clonotype showed up many times. The V gene is TRBV18, the J gene TRBJ1-2, with a possible D match to TRBD1 (5 bases). From germline, CDR1 is KGHSH and CDR2 LQKENI. The CDR3 contains 14 residues. The V gene lost 5 bases and the J gene lost 4 bases, with 14 bases spanning the gap. CDR3 nucleotide sequence: TGTGCCAGCTCATTTCAGGGAGGCGGCTATGGCTACACCTTC. Its protein is CASSFQGGGYGYTF.

This clonotype is categorized as medium-sized. CDR3 sequence (DNA): TGTGCCAGCAGTGCCATGTCCGGGACAGGGGGCGTCAAGCAGTACTTC. Residues: CASSAMSGTGGVKQYF. J is TRBJ2-7 and V is TRBV28; 12 bases agree with TRBD1. Germline V gene sequence: CDR1 MDHEN, CDR2 SYDVKM. Losses at the gene ends were 5 bases for V and 8 bases for J; bases not matched to a gene: 13. The CDR3 is 16 residues long.

V and J are TRBV2 and TRBJ1-2; no firm D call. Germline V gene data show CDR1 as SNHLY and CDR2 as FYNNEI. This CDR3 is built from 13 residues. Trimming removed 9 bases at V and 8 bases at J, with 19 bases between. The CDR3 reads CASEWEASGGYTF. The CDR3 DNA reads TGTGCCAGTGAGTGGGAGGCCAGCGGAGGCTACACCTTC.

This clonotype appeared many times. The rearrangement links TRBV29-1 to TRBJ1-2; D is undetermined. With 3 bases removed from V and 4 bases from J, the gap between germline ends came to 12 bases. CDR3 length: 13 amino acids. Germline CDR1 is SQVTM and CDR2 is ANQGSEA. CDR3 amino acids: CSVDAGRVYGYTF. CDR3 DNA: TGCAGCGTTGACGCGGGCAGAGTCTATGGCTACACCTTC.

This clonotype was found many times. The V gene is TRBV9, the J gene TRBJ2-3; TRBD2 is a possible D gene (6 bases). Trimming shortened V by 4 bases and J by 10 bases, and 13 bases separated the two germline ends. The CDR3 is 12 amino acids. Germline values: CDR1 SGDLS, CDR2 YYNGEE. CDR3 in amino acids: CASSPSGVPQYF. The CDR3 DNA reads TGTGCCAGCAGCCCCTCGGGGGTTCCGCAGTATTTT.

There are many counts of this clonotype. This chain links TRBV20-1 with TRBJ1-5; D uncertain. The CDR3 sequence is 14 residues long. Trimming removed 6 bases at V and 1 base at J, with 13 bases between. From germline, CDR1 is DFQATT and CDR2 SNEGSKA (reference sequence). CDR3 sequence reads: CSAVRQVSNQPQHF. CDR3 coding DNA: TGCAGTGCCGTCAGGCAAGTCAGCAATCAGCCCCAGCATTTT.

Regarding this clonotype: A much larger clone lies a single base off, so this may be a read error. This chain uses TRBV6-2 or TRBV6-3 with TRBJ1-1; D unclear. The germline V and J ends were trimmed by 8 bases and 0 bases, with 13 bases remaining between them. This CDR3 contains 14 residues. CDR1 and CDR2 from the germline V gene are MNHEY and SVGEGT. CDR3 bases: TGTGCCAGCTGCCCGGGATATATGAACACTGAAGCTTTCTTT. Amino acid sequence: CASCPGYMNTEAFF.

This chain connects TRBV28 to TRBJ2-7; D is ambiguous. V was cut by 5 bases and J by 8 bases, with 25 bases left in between. The CDR3 length is 16 residues. Germline loops: CDR1 MDHEN, CDR2 SYDVKM. CDR3 DNA sequence: TGTGCCAGCAGTGCCATGTCCGTGACATTGGGCGTCAAGCAGTACTTC. Protein product: CASSAMSVTLGVKQYF.